The 27 T cell receptor beta chains below were found in one sample sequenced in a study of blood T cell repertoires in COVID-19. Clones were sequenced by immunoSEQ multiplex PCR, and TCRdb holds only the in-frame ones, with some missing. Among approximately 250,000 clones, roughly 89% were seen once, and the ten largest hold over 4%. The sample consisted of PBMCs or T cells enriched from blood (not recorded which). All receptors derive from a woman aged 30 to 39 who had recovered from COVID-19.

V and J are TRBV12-2 and TRBJ1-1; the tabulated D call, TRBD1, remains unverified against the DNA. TRBV12-2 is reported as a pseudogene. The CDR3 runs 15 residues. The CDR3 spells CASLLRQNRNTEAFF. CDR3 DNA: TGTGCAAGTCTGCTCCGACAGAACAGGAACACTGAAGCTTTCTTT.

This chain uses TRBV28 with TRBJ2-3; TRBD1 might be the D (5 bases). V shed 6 bases and J shed 6 bases, with 10 bases lying between them. CDR1 is MDHEN and CDR2 is SYDVKM in the germline V gene. The CDR3 runs to 12 residues. The DNA of the CDR3 is TGTGCCAGCAGATTGGGGCCGGATACGCAGTATTTT. It specifies CASRLGPDTQYF.

The chain employs TRBV6-5 and TRBJ2-4, with a weak D call TRBD1 (6 bases). V lost 4 bases and J 7 bases, leaving 17 bases between the germline ends. The CDR3 runs to 15 residues. Per germline, CDR1 MNHEY and CDR2 SVGAGI. Here the CDR3 DNA reads TGTGCCAGCAGTTTCTCGCAGGGGATTAATAACATTCAGTACTTC. Protein sequence: CASSFSQGINNIQYF.

This clone showed up just a few times. The chain employs TRBV14 and TRBJ1-1, with 10 bases that match TRBD1. The V gene end was trimmed by 1 base and the J gene end by 2 bases; junction bases not matched to a gene: 1. CDR1 SGHDN and CDR2 FVKESK come from the germline V gene. The CDR3 is 15 amino acids. The CDR3 here is CASSQATGGNTEAFF. DNA for the CDR3: TGTGCCAGCAGCCAAGCGACAGGGGGCAACACTGAAGCTTTCTTT.

V usage is TRBV29-1 and J usage is TRBJ2-3; 9 bases align to TRBD1. Germline CDR1 reads SQVTM; CDR2 reads ANQGSEA. Trimming at V came to 3 bases and at J to 3 bases, leaving 10 bases not matched to a gene. The CDR3 loop spans 16 amino acids. The CDR3 here is CSVDGTGIGKTDTQYF. The CDR3 nucleotides are TGCAGCGTTGACGGGACAGGGATTGGGAAAACAGATACGCAGTATTTT.

In regard to this clone: The identical CDR3 is also encoded by other nucleotide sequences in the sample. The CDR3 bases are TGTGCCAGCAGCTTAGGGTCGGGTCAAGAGACCCAGTACTTC. It translates to CASSLGSGQETQYF. The chain is built from TRBV11-3 and TRBJ2-5; D ambiguous. The length of the CDR3 is 14 residues. V lost 1 base and J 2 bases, leaving 8 bases between the germline ends. Germline CDR1 reads SGHNT; CDR2 reads YENEEA.

The chain employs TRBV2 and TRBJ1-1; D is unresolved. Germline-derived CDR1 and CDR2 are SNHLY and FYNNEI. Trimming pared 6 bases from V and 2 bases from J, leaving 19 bases between. The CDR3 contains 16 residues. The CDR3 region is CASRGGSVALNTEAFF. The CDR3 DNA sequence: TGTGCCAGCAGGGGAGGCAGCGTCGCACTTAACACTGAAGCTTTCTTT.

The J gene is TRBJ1-2, the V gene TRBV5-1; no firm D call. The CDR3 contains 13 residues. V lost 0 bases and J lost 5, with 8 bases in between. From germline, CDR1 is SGHRS and CDR2 YFSETQ. CDR3 protein: CASSLGPSYGYTF. The CDR3 region has the DNA TGCGCCAGCAGCTTGGGCCCCAGTTATGGCTACACCTTC.

Regarding this clone: Compared with germline, one end of the junction differs, possibly owing to a read error. The chain has TRBV28 and TRBJ1-2; 7 positions match TRBD1. Germline V CDR1 and CDR2: MDHEN, SYDVKM. The CDR3 length is 13 residues. CDR3 DNA sequence: TGTGCCACCCCCGGGACAGACCTTTATGGTTACACCTTC. As protein: CATPGTDLYGYTF.

V gene TRBV19 combines with J gene TRBJ2-6, with 8 bases fitting TRBD2. CDR1 LNHDA and CDR2 SQIVND come from the germline V gene (reference sequence). The CDR3 spans 17 residues. Trimming cost V 6 bases and J 0 bases; bases outside gene matches: 7. CDR3 DNA: TGTGCCAGTAGGGCCGGGACTAGGAACTCTGGGGCCAACGTCCTGACTTTC. Residues: CASRAGTRNSGANVLTF.

This chain links TRBV7-2 with TRBJ2-7; D might be TRBD1 (5 bases). The V end lost 5 bases, the J end lost 3 bases, and 14 bases lay between the germline ends. The CDR3 consists of 14 residues. The V gene's germline CDR1 is SGHTA and CDR2 FQGNSA. The CDR3 sequence: CASSHRRGYYEQYF. CDR3 bases: TGTGCCAGCAGCCACAGGAGAGGATACTACGAGCAGTACTTC. Based on the CDR3 plus reference TRBV7-2 and TRBJ2-7, the full variable domain is GAGVSQSPSNKVTEKGKDVELRCDPISGHTALYWYRQSLGQGLEFLIYFQGNSAPDKSGLPSDRFSAERTGGSVSTLTIQRTQQEDSAVYLCASSHRRGYYEQYFGPGTRLTVT.

V and J are TRBV19 and TRBJ2-1, with D unclear. V lost 3 bases to trimming and J lost 0 bases, with 9 bases between them. The V gene's germline CDR1 is LNHDA and CDR2 SQIVND (reference sequence). This CDR3 contains 15 residues. The CDR3 DNA follows: TGTGCCAGTAGTATCCTCGCGGACTCCTACAATGAGCAGTTCTTC. This sequence encodes CASSILADSYNEQFF.

The V gene is TRBV30, the J gene TRBJ2-6; D is possibly TRBD1 (5 bases). V gave up 2 bases and J gave up 4 bases, with 15 bases separating them. Germline-derived CDR1 and CDR2 are GTSNPN and SVGIG (reference sequence). The CDR3 contains 16 residues. The CDR3 DNA follows: TGTGCCTGGAGTCTGGGGCGCGGAACGGGGGCCAACGTCCTGACTTTC. Its protein is CAWSLGRGTGANVLTF. Together with reference TRBV30 and TRBJ2-6, the CDR3 gives the full variable domain: SQTIHQWPATLVQPVGSPLSLECTVEGTSNPNLYWYRQAAGRGLQLLFYSVGIGQISSEVPQNLSASRPQDRQFILSSKKLLLSDSGFYLCAWSLGRGTGANVLTFGAGSRLTVL.

The chain has TRBV5-4 and TRBJ2-7, with D uncertain. The CDR3 loop spans 11 amino acids. V dropped 0 bases and J dropped 7 bases, with 5 bases sitting between them. Germline V gene sequence: CDR1 SGHNT, CDR2 YYREEE (reference sequence). CDR3 in DNA: TGTGCCAGCAGCTTGGATCGGGAGCAGTACTTC. Residues: CASSLDREQYF.

The V and J genes are TRBV5-5 and TRBJ2-1, with 9 bases identical to TRBD1. Trimming cost V 5 bases and J 10 bases; bases outside gene matches: 16. CDR3 length: 16 residues. The germline gives CDR1 SGHKS, CDR2 YYEKEE (reference sequence). This CDR3 is CASRLNPGQGGREQFF. In nucleotides, the CDR3 is TGTGCCAGCAGACTCAACCCGGGACAGGGAGGGCGGGAGCAGTTCTTC. Variable domain in full (rest from reference TRBV5-5 and TRBJ2-1): DAGVTQSPTHLIKTRGQQVTLRCSPISGHKSVSWYQQVLGQGPQFIFQYYEKEERGRGNFPDRFSARQFPNYSSELNVNALLLGDSALYLCASRLNPGQGGREQFFGPGTRLTVL.

This chain joins TRBV27 and TRBJ2-7; D remains unclear. Germline V gene lookup returns CDR1 MNHEY and CDR2 SMNVEV (reference sequence). V dropped 8 bases and J dropped 0 bases, with 17 bases sitting between them. The CDR3 consists of 15 residues. This CDR3 is CASAIGFEISYEQYF. DNA for the CDR3: TGTGCCAGCGCCATTGGCTTCGAAATCTCCTACGAGCAGTACTTC.

This chain connects TRBV19 to TRBJ2-1; a possible D gene is TRBD2 (6 bases). Per the germline V gene, CDR1 is LNHDA and CDR2 is SQIVND (reference sequence). This CDR3 region has 16 residues. V was shortened by 3 bases and J by 2 bases, with 14 bases between the two germline ends. The CDR3 region is CASSISPGVTYNEQFF. CDR3 sequence (DNA): TGTGCCAGTAGTATCTCTCCGGGAGTCACCTACAATGAGCAGTTCTTC.

This chain joins TRBV28 and TRBJ1-1; TRBD1 aligns across 7 bases. This CDR3 is built from 16 residues. V shed 7 bases and J 1 base; nucleotides not matched to a gene: 12. Per the germline V gene, CDR1 is MDHEN and CDR2 is SYDVKM. CDR3 in amino acids: CASIAPITGENTEAFF. The CDR3 DNA is TGTGCCAGCATCGCACCCATAACAGGGGAGAACACTGAAGCTTTCTTT.

The rearrangement links TRBV2 to TRBJ1-1; D possibly corresponds to TRBD1 (5 bases). The CDR3 totals 13 residues. The ends were cut back, 4 bases at V and 4 bases at J, with 10 bases in the middle. Germline V lookup: CDR1 SNHLY, CDR2 FYNNEI. DNA for the CDR3: TGTGCCAGCAGTGTCCAGGGAGGCACTGAAGCTTTCTTT. Its translation: CASSVQGGTEAFF.

This clone was picked up one time. V and J are TRBV28 and TRBJ1-2; TRBD1 aligns across 8 bases. V lost 2 bases and J lost 7; bases outside the gene matches: 3. This CDR3 has 13 amino acids. The germline CDR1 and CDR2 sequences are MDHEN and SYDVKM. The CDR3 DNA sequence: TGTGCCAGCAGTTTAGAGGACAGGGTTGGCTACACCTTC. It yields the protein CASSLEDRVGYTF.

The chain has TRBV1 and TRBJ2-7; TRBD2, the table's D call, lacks a check against the DNA. TRBV1 is designated a pseudogene. CDR3 size: 16 residues. The CDR3 is CTSSQDGTGGPHEQYF. CDR3 nucleotide sequence: TGCACCAGCAGCCAAGATGGAACGGGAGGGCCCCACGAGCAGTACTTC.

The V and J genes are TRBV28 and TRBJ1-4; no clear D. Trimming took off 5 bases at V and 7 bases at J, with 14 bases between the two ends. CDR1 is MDHEN and CDR2 is SYDVKM in the germline V gene. This CDR3 has 14 amino acids. The CDR3 DNA reads TGTGCCAGCAGTCTTGGAGGCCCTCCTGAAAAACTGTTTTTT. It is translated as CASSLGGPPEKLFF.

The chain has TRBV28 and TRBJ1-1; unclear D gene. The germline V and J ends were trimmed by 4 bases and 9 bases, with 30 bases remaining between them. CDR3 length equals 18 residues. Germline V gene data show CDR1 as MDHEN and CDR2 as SYDVKM. The CDR3 loop reads CASSSLTSYTDFKGKAFF. CDR3 in DNA: TGTGCCAGCAGTTCCCTGACAAGTTACACTGATTTTAAAGGAAAAGCTTTCTTT.

The chain combines TRBV9 with TRBJ2-3, with 8 bases identical to TRBD2. This CDR3 has 15 residues. Unmatched junction bases numbered 4, after V lost 2 bases and J lost 2 bases. CDR1 SGDLS and CDR2 YYNGEE come from the germline V gene. CDR3 sequence: CASSVLSGTTDTQYF. The DNA of the CDR3 is TGTGCCAGCAGCGTTCTTAGCGGGACCACAGATACGCAGTATTTT.

This clone occurred a few times. V usage is TRBV29-1 and J usage is TRBJ1-2, with no clear D. V was cut by 3 bases and J by 2 bases, with 16 bases left in between. The CDR3 has 15 amino acids. Looked up from germline, CDR1 is SQVTM and CDR2 is ANQGSEA. This chain's CDR3 is CSVDETGTRNYGYTF. The CDR3, as DNA: TGCAGCGTTGACGAGACGGGAACCCGGAACTATGGCTACACCTTC.

The rearrangement joins TRBV6-4 to TRBJ1-3, with D possibly TRBD1 on 5 matching bases. V gave up 6 bases and J gave up 4 bases, with 13 bases separating them. The CDR3 spans 14 residues. Germline V gene lookup returns CDR1 MRHNA and CDR2 SNTAGT. The CDR3 DNA reads as TGTGCCAGCAGAGAAAGCCAGGGAGGAAACACCATATATTTT. Amino acid sequence: CASRESQGGNTIYF.

This clone was recorded only once. This chain joins TRBV6-4 and TRBJ1-2; D not resolved. Germline V lookup: CDR1 MRHNA, CDR2 SNTAGT. Trimming cost V 5 bases and J 2 bases, with 9 bases left between them. The CDR3 has 13 residues. The CDR3 spells CASSSGRNYGYTF. The CDR3, as DNA: TGTGCCAGCAGTTCGGGGAGAAACTATGGCTACACCTTC.